This TCR beta chain derives from a study of human T cells and chemical hapten exposure. Overall study: Alopecia areata, totalis or universalis affected patients who were mostly female.

TCRdb analysed the RACE reads with MiXCR anew, one entry per CDR3 protein. The sample lists fewer than 45,000 distinct CDR3 sequences, 10% occurring once. This clonotype was detected a few times. In germline, CDR1 is KGHSH, CDR2 LQKENI. V lost 0 bases to trimming and J lost 3 bases, with 4 bases between them. The CDR3 extends over 13 amino acids. As for time point: pre-sensitization, week 0. Treatment denoted: therapeutic diphenylcyclopropenone sensitization with weekly scalp DPC. Someone pulled total RNA out of unfractionated whole blood. V and J are TRBV18 and TRBJ2-3; D gene ambiguous. The TCR comes from a man aged 50 to 60 with alopecia areata. Some clones in this sample may be carry-over from other donors' samples. The input for sequencing was whole blood, taken in connection with sensitization to the hapten diphenylcyclopropenone (DPC). CDR3 sequence reads: CASSPPVTDTQYF. CDR3 sequence (DNA): TGTGCCAGCTCACCACCGGTGACAGATACGCAGTATTTT.